The present entry profiles one T cell receptor beta chain with its context. CDR1 SGHDT and CDR2 YYEEEE come from the germline V gene. V shed 4 bases and J shed 6 bases, with 10 bases lying between them. CDR3 length: 12 residues. These data originate in a study of sequential checkpoint blockade in melanoma. Study-level background: Randomization was 1:1 between first-line nivolumab→ipilimumab and ipilimumab→nivolumab. Each arm's sequence ended with maintenance nivolumab.

TCRdb's copy holds only in-frame clones and misses some; the assay was immunoSEQ multiplex PCR. The sample lists about 21,000 clones, around 75% occurring once. Specified treatment: randomized to nivolumab then ipilimumab (arm A) or the reverse (arm B). From thawed PBMCs, live CD3+CD8+ cells negative for CD19 and CD56 were sorted. The sequence came from a human donor with melanoma. The gene calls are TRBV5-6 and TRBJ1-2; no reliable D call. Sequencing was performed on CD8+ T cells sorted from blood (inferred from file names), taken from a patient given nivolumab and ipilimumab in sequence. CDR3 region: CASSVGEDGYTF. Written as DNA, the CDR3 is TGTGCCAGCAGCGTGGGTGAGGATGGCTACACCTTC. Full variable domain (missing parts from reference TRBV5-6 and TRBJ1-2): DAGVTQSPTHLIKTRGQQVTLRCSPKSGHDTVSWYQQALGQGPQFIFQYYEEEERQRGNFPDRFSGHQFPNYSSELNVNALLLGDSALYLCASSVGEDGYTFGSGTRLTVV.